Each of the 4 T cell receptor beta chains below was sequenced from the same sample in a study of somatic mutations in T cells in chronic GVHD. TCRdb keeps only in-frame clones here, not all; method: immunoSEQ multiplex PCR. The sample yields 790 or so clones, 82% seen once. The source material was Vbeta20-positive CD4+ T cells from blood. The receptors come from a male patient aged 45 to 59 with chronic graft-versus-host disease. Some T cells may possibly be graft donor cells.

The chain employs TRBV30 and TRBJ1-4; unclear D gene. The V gene's germline CDR1 is GTSNPN and CDR2 SVGIG (reference sequence). CDR3 size: 11 residues. Trimming pared 2 bases from V and 4 bases from J, leaving 2 bases between. The CDR3 DNA sequence: TGTGCCTGGAGTTATAATGAAAAACTGTTTTTT. It encodes CAWSYNEKLFF. The full variable domain, its missing parts supplied by reference TRBV30 and TRBJ1-4, is SQTIHQWPATLVQPVGSPLSLECTVEGTSNPNLYWYRQAAGRGLQLLFYSVGIGQISSEVPQNLSASRPQDRQFILSSKKLLLSDSGFYLCAWSYNEKLFFGSGTQLSVL.

The V gene is TRBV5-1, the J gene TRBJ2-6; no definite D call. The CDR3 loop spans 17 amino acids. The V end was cut by 1 base, the J end by 0 bases, with 11 bases between. Germline CDR1 and CDR2: SGHRS and YFSETQ. CDR3 coding DNA: TGCGCCAGCAGCTTGAGGCAGGCGAGCTCTGGGGCCAACGTCCTGACTTTC. Amino acid sequence: CASSLRQASSGANVLTF. The complete variable domain, with remaining parts taken from reference TRBV5-1 and TRBJ2-6, reads KAGVTQTPRYLIKTRGQQVTLSCSPISGHRSVSWYQQTPGQGLQFLFEYFSETQRNKGNFPGRFSGRQFSNSRSEMNVSTLELGDSALYLCASSLRQASSGANVLTFGAGSRLTVL.

About this clone: The junction differs from germline at one of its ends, possibly a read error. The chain combines TRBV7-7 with TRBJ2-2; D might be TRBD2 (6 bases). This CDR3 contains 16 residues. The germline CDR1 and CDR2 sequences are SSHAT and FNYEAQ (reference sequence). The CDR3 region is CASSSETGLFAGELFF. The CDR3 bases are TGTGCTAGCAGCTCAGAGACGGGACTCTTCGCCGGGGAGCTGTTTTTT.

The V gene is TRBV30, the J gene TRBJ1-2, with a possible D match to TRBD1 (5 bases). CDR1 GTSNPN and CDR2 SVGIG come from the germline V gene (reference sequence). This CDR3 comprises 13 residues. V lost 4 bases to trimming and J lost 2 bases, with 11 bases between them. This chain's CDR3 is CAWIPQGNYGYTF. In DNA, the CDR3 is TGTGCCTGGATTCCTCAGGGAAACTATGGCTACACCTTC.